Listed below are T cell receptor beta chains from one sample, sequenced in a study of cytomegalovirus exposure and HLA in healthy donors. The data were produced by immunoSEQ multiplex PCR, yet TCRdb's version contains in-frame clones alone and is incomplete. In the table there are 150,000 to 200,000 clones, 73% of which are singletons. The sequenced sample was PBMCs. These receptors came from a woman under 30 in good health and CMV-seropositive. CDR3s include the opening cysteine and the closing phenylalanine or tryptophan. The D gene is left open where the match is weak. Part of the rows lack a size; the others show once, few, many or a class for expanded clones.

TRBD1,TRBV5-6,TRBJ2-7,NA,CASSLDRGSIGNSYEQYF,TGTGCCAGCAGCTTGGACAGGGGGTCGATTGGGAACTCCTACGAGCAGTACTTC
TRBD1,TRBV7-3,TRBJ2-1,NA,CASSSRQGAREQFF,TGTGCCAGCAGCTCTCGACAGGGGGCCCGGGAGCAGTTCTTC
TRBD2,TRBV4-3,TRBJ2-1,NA,CASSQGLAGDNEQFF,TGCGCCAGCAGCCAGGGACTAGCGGGTGACAATGAGCAGTTCTTC
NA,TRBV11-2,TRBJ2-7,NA,CASSWGRVVVDEQYF,TGTGCCAGCAGCTGGGGCAGGGTAGTAGTCGACGAGCAGTACTTC
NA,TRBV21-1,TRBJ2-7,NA,CASSPRLIRYEQYF,TGTGCCAGCAGTCCTCGTTTAATTAGATACGAGCAGTACTTC
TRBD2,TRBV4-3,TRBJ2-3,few,CASSQALGLASGGSTDTQYF,TGCGCCAGCAGCCAAGCCCTGGGGCTCGCTAGCGGGGGAAGCACAGATACGCAGTATTTT
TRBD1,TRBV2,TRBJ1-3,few,CASRGTGWFTIYF,TGTGCCAGCAGGGGGACAGGGTGGTTCACCATATATTTT
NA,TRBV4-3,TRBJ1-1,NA,CASSQGMGVTEAFF,TGCGCTAGCAGCCAAGGTATGGGCGTCACTGAAGCTTTCTTT
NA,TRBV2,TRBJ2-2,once,CASSSSSNTGELFF,TGTGCCAGCAGTTCTTCTAGCAACACCGGGGAGCTGTTTTTT
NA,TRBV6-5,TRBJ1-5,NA,CASSYSGGGDDQPQHF,TGTGCCAGCAGTTACTCGGGGGGGGGTGATGATCAGCCCCAGCATTTT
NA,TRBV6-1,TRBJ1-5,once,CASSPGGHQNQPQHF,TGTGCCAGCAGTCCGGGGGGACACCAAAATCAGCCCCAGCATTTT
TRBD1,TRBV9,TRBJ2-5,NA,CASSVGGQGNAETQYF,TGTGCCAGCAGCGTAGGAGGACAGGGGAACGCGGAGACCCAGTACTTC
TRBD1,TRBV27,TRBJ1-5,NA,CASSLNRGNQPQHF,TGTGCCAGCAGTTTAAACAGGGGGAATCAGCCCCAGCATTTT
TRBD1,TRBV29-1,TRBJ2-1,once,CSVKPTGGAYNEQFF,TGCAGCGTCAAACCAACAGGGGGCGCCTACAATGAGCAGTTCTTC
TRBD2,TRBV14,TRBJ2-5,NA,CASSLKRSGGPEETQYF,TGTGCCAGCAGCCTTAAGCGGAGCGGGGGGCCGGAAGAGACCCAGTACTTC
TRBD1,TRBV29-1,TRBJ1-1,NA,CSVQKGQVSTEAFF,TGCAGCGTTCAAAAGGGACAGGTGAGCACTGAAGCTTTCTTT
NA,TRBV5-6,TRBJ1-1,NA,CASSFLGANTEAFF,TGTGCCAGCAGCTTTTTAGGGGCGAACACTGAAGCTTTCTTT
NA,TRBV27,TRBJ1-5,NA,CASSTTGTTQPQHF,TGTGCCAGCAGTACTACAGGAACCACTCAGCCCCAGCATTTT
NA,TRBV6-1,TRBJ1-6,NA,CASSVTGELTYNSPLHF,TGTGCCAGCAGTGTAACGGGGGAACTAACCTATAATTCACCCCTCCACTTT
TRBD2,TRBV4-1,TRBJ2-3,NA,CASSLERGATDTQYF,TGCGCCAGCAGCCTCGAGCGGGGGGCCACAGATACGCAGTATTTT
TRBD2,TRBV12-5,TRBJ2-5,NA,CASGLGGGGYQETQYF,TGTGCTAGTGGTTTGGGCGGGGGGGGATACCAAGAGACCCAGTACTTC
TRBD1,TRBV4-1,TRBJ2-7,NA,CASSQDMTGGDEQYF,TGCGCCAGCAGCCAAGATATGACAGGGGGCGACGAGCAGTACTTC
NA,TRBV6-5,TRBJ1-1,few,CASSQGINEAFF,TGTGCCAGCAGTCAGGGTATTAATGAAGCTTTCTTT
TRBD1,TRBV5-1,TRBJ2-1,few,CASSLDGTGHNEQFF,TGCGCCAGCAGCTTGGATGGGACAGGGCACAATGAGCAGTTCTTC
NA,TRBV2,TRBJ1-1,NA,CASSELVGPEAFF,TGTGCCAGCAGTGAACTGGTGGGGCCTGAAGCTTTCTTT
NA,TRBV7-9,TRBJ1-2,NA,CSSSPYTRREGYGYTF,TGTTCCAGCAGCCCATATACCCGCAGGGAGGGCTATGGCTACACCTTC
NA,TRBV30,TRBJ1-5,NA,CAWSVGNQPQHF,TGTGCCTGGAGTGTCGGGAATCAGCCCCAGCATTTT
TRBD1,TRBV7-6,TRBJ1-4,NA,CASSSGQGAEEKLFF,TGTGCCAGCAGCAGTGGACAGGGGGCGGAGGAAAAACTGTTTTTT
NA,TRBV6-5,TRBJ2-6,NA,CASSYTGYSGANVLTF,TGTGCCAGCAGTTACACAGGGTACTCTGGGGCCAACGTCCTGACTTTC
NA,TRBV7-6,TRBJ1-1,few,CASTSGLAKTEAFF,TGTGCCAGCACCTCGGGGTTGGCTAAGACTGAAGCTTTCTTT
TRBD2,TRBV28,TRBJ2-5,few,CASSYPGLARETQYF,TGTGCCAGCAGTTACCCGGGACTAGCGAGGGAGACCCAGTACTTC
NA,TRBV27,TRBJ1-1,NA,CASRPGMSTEAFF,TGTGCCAGCAGGCCAGGGATGAGCACTGAAGCTTTCTTT
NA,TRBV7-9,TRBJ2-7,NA,CSSSLESGGFAYEQYF,TGTTCCAGCAGCTTAGAGAGTGGAGGGTTCGCCTACGAGCAGTACTTC
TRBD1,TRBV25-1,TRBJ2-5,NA,CASSPRQGIQETQYF,TGTGCCAGCAGTCCCCGACAGGGAATTCAAGAGACCCAGTACTTC
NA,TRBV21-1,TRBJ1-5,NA,CASVYPGQGADNNQPQHF,TGTGCCAGCGTATACCCTGGACAGGGGGCGGATAACAATCAGCCCCAGCATTTT
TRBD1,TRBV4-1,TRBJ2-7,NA,CASSFGQGNYEQYF,TGCGCCAGCAGCTTCGGACAGGGGAACTACGAGCAGTACTTC
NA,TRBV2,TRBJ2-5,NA,CASRRRPDLVYQETQYF,TGTGCCAGCAGGAGGAGACCAGATCTAGTTTACCAAGAGACCCAGTACTTC
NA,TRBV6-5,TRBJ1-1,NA,CASSPGGPTEAFF,TGTGCCAGCAGTCCCGGGGGGCCCACTGAAGCTTTCTTT
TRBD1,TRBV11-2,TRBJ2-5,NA,CASSQDRTETQYF,TGTGCCAGCAGCCAGGACAGGACGGAGACCCAGTACTTC
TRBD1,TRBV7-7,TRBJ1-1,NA,CASSFRDRGLGTEAFF,TGTGCTAGCAGCTTTCGGGACAGGGGGCTTGGTACTGAAGCTTTCTTT
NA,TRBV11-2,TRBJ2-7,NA,CASSFRPQGYEQYF,TGTGCCAGCAGTTTTCGTCCACAGGGCTACGAGCAGTACTTC
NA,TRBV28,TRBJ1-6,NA,CASLSGSYNSPLHF,TGTGCCAGCCTAAGCGGGTCCTATAATTCACCCCTCCACTTT
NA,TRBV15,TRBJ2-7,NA,CATLVFDEQYF,TGTGCCACCTTAGTGTTCGACGAGCAGTACTTC
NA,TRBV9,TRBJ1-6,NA,CASSVEGFSNSPLHF,TGTGCCAGCAGCGTAGAGGGGTTTAGCAATTCACCCCTCCACTTT
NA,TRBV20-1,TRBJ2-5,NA,CSAMGGETQYF,TGCAGTGCTATGGGGGGAGAGACCCAGTACTTC
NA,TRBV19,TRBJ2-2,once,CASMGQNTGELFF,TGTGCCAGTATGGGACAAAACACCGGGGAGCTGTTTTTT
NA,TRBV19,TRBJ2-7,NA,CASSSRDRQYEQYF,TGTGCCAGTAGTTCGCGGGACAGACAATACGAGCAGTACTTC
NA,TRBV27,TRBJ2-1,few,CASSLLLGKSSYNEQFF,TGTGCCAGCAGTTTACTCTTGGGCAAGAGCTCCTACAATGAGCAGTTCTTC
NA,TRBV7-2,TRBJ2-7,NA,CASSLYRVQQYF,TGTGCCAGCAGCTTATACCGGGTCCAGCAGTACTTC
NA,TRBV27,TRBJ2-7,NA,CASSAGISYEQYF,TGTGCCAGCAGTGCCGGGATATCCTACGAGCAGTACTTC
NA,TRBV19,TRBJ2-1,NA,CATGGTQLWHEQFF,TGTGCCACAGGGGGGACACAACTCTGGCATGAGCAGTTCTTC
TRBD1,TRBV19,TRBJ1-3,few,CATLTGDPSWEGNTIYF,TGTGCCACCCTGACAGGGGATCCGTCATGGGAAGGAAACACCATATATTTT
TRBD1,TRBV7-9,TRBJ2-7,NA,CASTSKDRDIPYEQYF,TGTGCCAGCACCTCTAAGGACAGGGATATCCCCTACGAGCAGTACTTC
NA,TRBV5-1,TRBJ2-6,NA,CASSFGGSGANVLTF,TGCGCCAGCAGCTTCGGGGGTTCTGGGGCCAACGTCCTGACTTTC
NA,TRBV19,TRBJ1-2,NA,CASSTRGPGGYTF,TGTGCCAGTAGTACCCGAGGGCCTGGGGGCTACACCTTC
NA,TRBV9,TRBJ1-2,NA,CASSVGLAATMDGYTF,TGTGCCAGCAGCGTAGGGCTGGCTGCGACAATGGATGGCTACACCTTC
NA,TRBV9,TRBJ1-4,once,CASSEGEGQRLFF,TGTGCCAGCAGCGAGGGGGAAGGACAGCGGCTGTTTTTT
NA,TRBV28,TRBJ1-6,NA,CASSPGNSPLHF,TGTGCCAGCAGTCCAGGGAATTCACCCCTCCACTTT
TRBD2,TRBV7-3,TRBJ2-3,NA,CASSVGSRGGRADTQYF,TGTGCCAGCAGCGTCGGAAGTCGGGGGGGGCGGGCAGATACGCAGTATTTT